The next 27 T cell receptor beta chains were all read from a single sample in a study of blood T cell repertoires in COVID-19. Profiling relied on immunoSEQ multiplex PCR, and the TCRdb table lists in-frame clones only, not all of them. The repertoire consists of more than 350,000 clones, with approximately 87% occurring once and the leading ten covering 10%. The sample was PBMCs or T cells enriched from blood (not recorded which). The receptors were gathered from a woman aged 45 to 65 who had recovered from COVID-19.

The V gene is TRBV25-1, the J gene TRBJ2-2; 10 positions agree with TRBD1. Germline V lookup: CDR1 MGHDK, CDR2 SYGVNS. The CDR3 runs 17 residues. Trimming cost V 1 base and J 4 bases; bases outside gene matches: 6. The CDR3 protein is CASSELRTGGTTGELFF. The CDR3 region has the DNA TGTGCCAGCAGTGAATTAAGGACAGGGGGTACCACCGGGGAGCTGTTTTTT.

The rearrangement links TRBV30 to TRBJ1-5; D uncertain. The V gene's germline CDR1 is GTSNPN and CDR2 SVGIG (reference sequence). Trimming cost V 1 base and J 5 bases, with 9 bases left between them. The CDR3 is 13 residues long. CDR3 DNA sequence: TGTGCCTGGAGTGGAGGTGTAGATCAGCCCCAGCATTTT. Amino acid sequence: CAWSGGVDQPQHF.

The chain is built from TRBV28 and TRBJ1-2; 8 nucleotides line up with TRBD1. The trim removed 5 bases at V and 1 base at J, leaving 9 bases unmatched. Germline V gives CDR1 MDHEN, CDR2 SYDVKM. The CDR3 has 16 amino acids. The CDR3 sequence: CASSGEATGDNYGYTF. The CDR3 region has the DNA TGTGCCAGCAGTGGGGAGGCGACAGGGGATAACTATGGCTACACCTTC.

The V call is TRBV29-1, the J call TRBJ1-4; TRBD1 might be the D (6 bases). The CDR3 has 15 amino acids. V was trimmed by 3 bases and J by 4 bases, leaving 15 bases between them. Looked up from germline, CDR1 is SQVTM and CDR2 is ANQGSEA. CDR3 sequence: CSVDRGGGLNEKLFF. The CDR3 DNA reads TGCAGCGTTGACCGAGGGGGGGGTCTTAATGAAAAACTGTTTTTT.

This chain connects TRBV7-9 to TRBJ1-2; 9 nucleotides agree with TRBD1. V shed 6 bases, J shed 3 bases, and the junction held 8 bases outside the gene matches. Looked up from germline, CDR1 is SEHNR and CDR2 is FQNEAQ (reference sequence). The length of the CDR3 is 15 residues. The CDR3 protein is CASRQQGDRDYGYTF. CDR3 DNA: TGTGCCAGCAGACAACAGGGGGACAGGGACTATGGCTACACCTTC.

The V and J genes are TRBV7-3 and TRBJ2-6; D unclear. Germline V gives CDR1 SGHTA, CDR2 FQGTGA. Trimming left V 0 bases short and J 4 bases short, with 10 bases between. The CDR3 is 16 amino acids. The DNA of the CDR3 is TGTGCCAGCAGCTTAACGCCAGGTGCCGGGGCCAACGTCCTGACTTTC. It translates to CASSLTPGAGANVLTF. Full variable domain (missing parts from reference TRBV7-3 and TRBJ2-6): GAGVSQTPSNKVTEKGKYVELRCDPISGHTALYWYRQSLGQGPEFLIYFQGTGAADDSGLPNDRFFAVRPEGSVSTLKIQRTERGDSAVYLCASSLTPGAGANVLTFGAGSRLTVL.

Comments on this clone: The sample holds other DNA sequences that translate to the same CDR3. This rearrangement joins TRBV5-1 to TRBJ1-1; no clear D gene. Looked up from germline, CDR1 is SGHRS and CDR2 is YFSETQ. The length of the CDR3 is 13 residues. V lost 4 bases to trimming and J lost 1 base, with 8 bases between them. The CDR3 reads CASSLQENTEAFF. The CDR3 DNA sequence: TGCGCCAGCAGCCTTCAGGAGAACACTGAAGCTTTCTTT.

The rearrangement uses TRBV16 and TRBJ2-3, with 8 bases fitting TRBD2. The CDR3 extends over 15 amino acids. From germline, CDR1 is KGHSY and CDR2 FQNENV. The V and J ends lost 0 bases and 6 bases, in that order; junction bases with no gene match: 5. CDR3 DNA sequence: TGTGCCAGCAGCCAATCCGGGAGGGCCGGGGATACGCAGTATTTT. Its translation: CASSQSGRAGDTQYF.

The chain uses TRBV28 and TRBJ1-4, with no clear D. Trimming shortened V by 0 bases and J by 2 bases, and 7 bases separated the two germline ends. Germline assignment: CDR1 MDHEN and CDR2 SYDVKM. The CDR3 is 15 residues long. Written as DNA, the CDR3 is TGTGCCAGCAGTTTATGGGGGAGGACTAATGAAAAACTGTTTTTT. It codes for CASSLWGRTNEKLFF.

V usage is TRBV19 and J usage is TRBJ1-2, with no clear D. Germline CDR1 reads LNHDA; CDR2 reads SQIVND (reference sequence). CDR3 length: 11 residues. The V and J ends lost 10 bases and 8 bases respectively, with 14 bases between them. CDR3 sequence (DNA): TGTGCCACCAGGAAGCCTGAGGGCTACACCTTC. Encoded protein: CATRKPEGYTF.

A few counts support this clone. The chain joins TRBV9 to TRBJ1-2; D is unresolved. This CDR3 comprises 17 residues. V was cut by 4 bases and J by 8 bases, with 27 bases left in between. Germline values: CDR1 SGDLS, CDR2 YYNGEE. CDR3 sequence reads: CASSPSDGFGHRWGYTF. The CDR3 nucleotides are TGTGCCAGCAGCCCATCTGACGGTTTTGGGCACCGTTGGGGCTACACCTTC.

This chain connects TRBV27 to TRBJ1-2; 7 nucleotides agree with TRBD1. Germline V CDR1 and CDR2: MNHEY, SMNVEV (reference sequence). This CDR3 comprises 15 residues. V trimming: 6 bases; J trimming: 5 bases; junction bases outside the gene matches: 12. CDR3 in amino acids: CASSQIAGGPYGYTF. The CDR3 DNA reads as TGTGCCAGCAGCCAAATAGCAGGGGGGCCTTATGGCTACACCTTC.

V usage is TRBV28 and J usage is TRBJ2-7, with 8 bases fitting TRBD1. V lost 8 bases to trimming and J lost 4 bases; unmatched junction nucleotides: 7. CDR1 and CDR2 (germline): MDHEN, SYDVKM. The CDR3 spans 13 residues. The CDR3 loop is CASWGQVSYEQYF. For the CDR3, the DNA is TGTGCCAGCTGGGGACAGGTTTCGTACGAGCAGTACTTC.

This chain connects TRBV7-9 to TRBJ2-3; a weak D match, TRBD2 (7 bases). CDR1 and CDR2 (germline): SEHNR, FQNEAQ (reference sequence). The V end was cut by 2 bases, the J end by 2 bases, with 14 bases between. CDR3 length: 16 residues. The CDR3 coding sequence is TGTGCCAGCAGCTTATTCGGGGGGCCCTACACAGATACGCAGTATTTT. Its translation: CASSLFGGPYTDTQYF.

The chain is built from TRBV27 and TRBJ2-4; 10 bases are a match to TRBD1. Losses at the gene ends were 5 bases for V and 8 bases for J; bases not matched to a gene: 6. The CDR3 runs 14 residues. The V gene's germline CDR1 is MNHEY and CDR2 SMNVEV (reference sequence). Here the CDR3 DNA reads TGTGCCAGCAGTCCGGGACAGGGGATGGACATTCAGTACTTC. Translation: CASSPGQGMDIQYF.

This chain links TRBV4-3 with TRBJ1-5; D is unclear. Germline V gene data show CDR1 as LGHNA and CDR2 as YSLEER. Trimming stripped 0 bases from V and 2 bases from J, with 8 bases between. This CDR3 is 15 amino acids long. The CDR3 coding sequence is TGCGCCAGCAGCCAAGAATCCGGTCGCAATCAGCCCCAGCATTTT. This encodes CASSQESGRNQPQHF.

The chain's CDR3 is CASSLLGQGVEQYF. The CDR3 DNA is TGCGCCAGCAGCTTGTTGGGACAGGGGGTTGAGCAGTACTTC. The rearrangement joins TRBV5-1 to TRBJ2-7; TRBD1 matches 11 bases. The germline CDR1 and CDR2 sequences are SGHRS and YFSETQ. Unmatched junction bases numbered 4, after V lost 1 base and J lost 7 bases. The CDR3 contains 14 residues.

This clone was counted between two and nine times. This rearrangement joins TRBV7-9 to TRBJ1-1; D ambiguous. Trimming removed 5 bases at V and 1 base at J, with 11 bases between. The CDR3 is made up of 14 amino acids. CDR1 and CDR2 from the germline V gene are SEHNR and FQNEAQ (reference sequence). CDR3 sequence reads: CASSPSGRNTEAFF. DNA of the CDR3: TGTGCCAGCAGCCCCTCCGGTCGGAACACTGAAGCTTTCTTT.

This chain joins TRBV5-6 and TRBJ1-3, with D possibly being TRBD1 (5 bases). V lost 0 bases, J lost 2 bases, and 6 bases lay in between. This CDR3 has 14 amino acids. In germline, CDR1 is SGHDT, CDR2 YYEEEE. Here the CDR3 DNA reads TGTGCCAGCAGCTTGGGGGGCCCTGGAAACACCATATATTTT. Its protein is CASSLGGPGNTIYF.

This clone has more than one count but fewer than ten. The chain couples TRBV10-1 to TRBJ2-3, with no clear D. Trimming left V 6 bases short and J 6 bases short, with 16 bases between. The CDR3 is 14 residues long. In germline, CDR1 is WNHNN, CDR2 SYGVQD (reference sequence). CDR3: CASRVDVEVDTQYF. Here the CDR3 DNA reads TGCGCCAGCAGAGTAGACGTAGAGGTGGATACGCAGTATTTT.

The chain carries TRBV7-9 and TRBJ2-2, with 11 nucleotides matching TRBD2. Germline lookup yields CDR1 SEHNR and CDR2 FQNEAQ (reference sequence). The J segment lost 4 bases and the V segment lost 5 bases, leaving 15 bases of the junction unmatched. The CDR3 totals 19 residues. The CDR3 coding sequence is TGTGCCAGCAGCCCTCCACGCCTAGCGGGGGGTCGTGGCACCGGGGAGCTGTTTTTT. Protein sequence: CASSPPRLAGGRGTGELFF.

This sequence joins TRBV5-1 and TRBJ2-1; TRBD1 is a possible D gene (5 bases). Germline CDR1 and CDR2: SGHRS and YFSETQ. The length of the CDR3 is 15 residues. Trimming cost V 0 bases and J 9 bases, with 16 bases left between them. This CDR3 reads CASSLGIQGLGEQFF. The CDR3 nucleotides are TGCGCCAGCAGCTTGGGGATTCAGGGTTTAGGTGAGCAGTTCTTC.

This clone turned up a few times. The rearrangement uses TRBV7-2 and TRBJ2-7, with 8 bases fitting TRBD2. Germline values: CDR1 SGHTA, CDR2 FQGNSA. Germline trimming cut 1 base from V and 0 bases from J; bases unmatched to any gene: 8. The length of the CDR3 is 17 residues. The CDR3 loop is CASSLVTSGVSSYEQYF. In DNA, the CDR3 is TGTGCCAGCAGCTTAGTTACTAGCGGTGTGAGCTCCTACGAGCAGTACTTC.

This chain links TRBV18 with TRBJ1-5, with D hard to call. Deletions cut 3 bases from V and 3 bases from J, with 9 bases between. CDR1 and CDR2 from the germline V gene are KGHSH and LQKENI. The CDR3 extends over 14 amino acids. CDR3 in amino acids: CASSPGLLNQPQHF. In DNA, the CDR3 is TGTGCCAGCTCACCTGGACTGCTCAATCAGCCCCAGCATTTT.

The V call is TRBV3-1 (or the pseudogene TRBV3-2), the J call TRBJ2-7, with 7 positions matching TRBD1. J lost 3 bases, V lost 5 bases, and 7 bases had no gene match. Looked up from germline, CDR1 is LGHDT and CDR2 is YNNKEL (reference sequence). This CDR3 is 14 amino acids long. CDR3 residues: CASSWTGMGYEQYF. CDR3 coding DNA: TGTGCCAGCAGCTGGACAGGTATGGGCTACGAGCAGTACTTC.

This clone was detected a few times. The rearrangement joins TRBV6-5 to TRBJ1-2; a possible D gene is TRBD1 (5 bases). V lost 0 bases to trimming and J lost 4 bases, with 15 bases between them. Germline assignment: CDR1 MNHEY and CDR2 SVGAGI. There are 16 residues in the CDR3. The CDR3 is CASSYSIGQGSYGYTF. In nucleotides, the CDR3 is TGTGCCAGCAGTTACTCGATTGGGCAGGGATCCTATGGCTACACCTTC.

V usage is TRBV10-3 and J usage is TRBJ1-5; D uncertain. The V end lost 9 bases, the J end lost 5 bases, and 11 bases lay between the germline ends. This CDR3 region has 12 residues. CDR1 and CDR2 from the germline V gene are ENHRY and SYGVKD. The CDR3 spells CAIGPGDQPQHF. CDR3 DNA sequence: TGTGCCATTGGGCCCGGGGATCAGCCCCAGCATTTT.